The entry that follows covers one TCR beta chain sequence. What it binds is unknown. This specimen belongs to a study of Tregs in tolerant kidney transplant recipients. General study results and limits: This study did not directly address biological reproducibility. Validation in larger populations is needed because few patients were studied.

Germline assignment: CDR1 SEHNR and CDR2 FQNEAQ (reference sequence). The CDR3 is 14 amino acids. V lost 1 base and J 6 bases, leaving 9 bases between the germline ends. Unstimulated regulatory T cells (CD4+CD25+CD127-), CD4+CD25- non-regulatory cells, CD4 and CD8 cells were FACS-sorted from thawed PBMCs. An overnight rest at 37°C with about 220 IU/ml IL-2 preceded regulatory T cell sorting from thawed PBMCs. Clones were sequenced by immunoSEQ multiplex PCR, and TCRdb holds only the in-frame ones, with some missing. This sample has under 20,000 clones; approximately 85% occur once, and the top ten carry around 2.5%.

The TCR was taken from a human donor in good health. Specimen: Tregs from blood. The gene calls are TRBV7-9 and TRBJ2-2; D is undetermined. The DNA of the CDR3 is TGTGCCAGCAGCTTAGGACAAGCCGCCGGGGAGCTGTTTTTT. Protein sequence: CASSLGQAAGELFF. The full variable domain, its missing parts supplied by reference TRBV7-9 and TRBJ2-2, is DTGVSQNPRHKITKRGQNVTFRCDPISEHNRLYWYRQTLGQGPEFLTYFQNEAQLEKSRLLSDRFSAERPKGSFSTLEIQRTEQGDSAMYLCASSLGQAAGELFFGEGSRLTVL.